This T cell receptor beta chain emerged from a study of blood T cell repertoires in COVID-19. Looking at the study overall: The study drew acute and convalescent COVID-19 samples from the United States, Italy and Spain. PBMCs, B-cell-depleted T cells, or T cells provided the cDNA or gDNA that made up the material.

The table came from immunoSEQ multiplex PCR; TCRdb's copy has only in-frame clones and leaves some out. The sample lists 200,000 to 250,000 clones, roughly 84% occurring once. This CDR3 contains 15 residues. V shed 0 bases and J shed 3 bases, with 11 bases lying between them. Germline V gene data show CDR1 as LGHDT and CDR2 as YNNKEL (reference sequence). This clone was detected a few times. The material sequenced was peripheral blood. The J gene is TRBJ1-2, the V gene TRBV3-1 (or the pseudogene TRBV3-2); D is possibly TRBD1 (6 bases). This clonotype originated in a man aged 45-60 years who had recovered from COVID-19. CDR3 region: CASSQERRGDYGYTF. CDR3 bases: TGTGCCAGCAGCCAAGAGCGCAGGGGAGACTATGGCTACACCTTC.